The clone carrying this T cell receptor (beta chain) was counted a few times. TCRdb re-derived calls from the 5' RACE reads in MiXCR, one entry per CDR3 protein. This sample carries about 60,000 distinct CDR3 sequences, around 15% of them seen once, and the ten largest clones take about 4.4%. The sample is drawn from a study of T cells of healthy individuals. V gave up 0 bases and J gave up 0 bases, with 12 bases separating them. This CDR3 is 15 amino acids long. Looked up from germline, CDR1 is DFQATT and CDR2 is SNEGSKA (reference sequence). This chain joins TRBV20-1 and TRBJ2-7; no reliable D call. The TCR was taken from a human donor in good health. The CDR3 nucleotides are TGCAGTGCTAGAGATGGAGACAAGGACTCCTACGAGCAGTACTTC. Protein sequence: CSARDGDKDSYEQYF.